The clone carrying this T cell receptor (beta chain) was observed many times. Its target is unknown. Germline V gives CDR1 MNHEY, CDR2 SVGAGI. The V end lost 2 bases, the J end lost 8 bases, and 4 bases lay between the germline ends. The CDR3 runs to 11 residues. TCRdb reprocessed the reads with MiXCR, giving one entry per CDR3 protein. The table shows about 250,000 distinct CDR3 sequences, with 9% to 15% occurring only once. This sample is drawn from a study of T cell repertoires in cytomegalovirus infection. For the study at large: An indication of both CMV infection and matching HLA type came from public TCR beta signatures. Study conclusions and caveats: It was HLA-C-restricted CMV-specific TCR beta clonotypes that dominated the response ex vivo. Using cumulative public TCR beta family frequency, the authors identified those who carried CMV together with the relevant HLA.

The clonotype originates from a human donor in good health (CMV status not recorded). Some clones in this sample may be carry-over from other donors' samples. This rearrangement joins TRBV6-5 to TRBJ2-1, with no clear D. The material sequenced was PBMCs. CDR3 DNA sequence: TGTGCCAGCAGTTACCTGGATGAGCAGTTCTTC. Translated, it gives CASSYLDEQFF.